These T cell receptor beta chains were read from a single sample in a study of memory CD4+ T cells and cytomegalovirus serostatus. Profiling relied on immunoSEQ multiplex PCR, and the TCRdb table lists in-frame clones only, not all of them. The sample consists of 70,000 to 95,000 clones, about 85% of them appearing once. Sample: memory CD4+ T cells from blood. Every receptor here comes from an adult in good health and CMV-seronegative. Each CDR3 is given with its conserved first and last residue. The D gene is left open where the match is weak. Clone size is stated in some rows and not others, as once, few, many or a class when expanded.

J gene | V gene | D gene | clone size | CDR3 protein | CDR3 DNA
TRBJ1-2 | TRBV28 | - | - | CATGLVYGYTF | TGTGCCACCGGACTGGTGTACGGCTACACCTTC
TRBJ2-7 | TRBV9 | - | - | CASSVGTNYEQYF | TGTGCCAGCAGCGTAGGAACTAACTACGAGCAGTACTTC
TRBJ1-1 | TRBV28 | - | - | CASRTGGKNTEAFF | TGTGCCAGCAGAACCGGGGGGAAGAACACTGAAGCTTTCTTT
TRBJ1-1 | TRBV10-3 | - | - | CAISSRTGNTEAFF | TGTGCCATCAGTTCGCGGACGGGGAACACTGAAGCTTTCTTT
TRBJ2-3 | TRBV7-2 | TRBD2 | - | CASSWGLAGTDTQYF | TGTGCCAGCAGCTGGGGACTAGCGGGCACAGATACGCAGTATTTT
TRBJ1-3 | TRBV2 | TRBD1 | - | CASGTGYSGNTIYF | TGTGCCAGCGGGACAGGGTACTCTGGAAACACCATATATTTT
TRBJ2-7 | TRBV6-5 | - | - | CASSYNGGPGEQYF | TGTGCCAGCAGTTATAACGGGGGGCCGGGCGAGCAGTACTTC
TRBJ2-2 | TRBV7-3 | - | - | CASSSLGGPNTGELFF | TGTGCCAGCAGTTCCCTAGGCGGGCCGAACACCGGGGAGCTGTTTTTT
TRBJ1-3 | TRBV9 | - | - | CASSDRVPNAGNTIYF | TGTGCCAGCAGCGACAGGGTGCCGAACGCTGGAAACACCATATATTTT
TRBJ1-4 | TRBV7-3 | TRBD1 | - | CASSSRIDRVGEKLFF | TGTGCCAGCAGCTCACGAATTGACAGGGTGGGGGAAAAACTGTTTTTT
TRBJ1-5 | TRBV6-1 | - | - | CASSEASAATEQPQHF | TGTGCCAGCAGTGAAGCATCCGCGGCTACAGAACAGCCCCAGCATTTT
TRBJ2-1 | TRBV7-8 | - | - | CASSLGAYNEQFF | TGTGCCAGCAGCTTAGGCGCCTACAATGAGCAGTTCTTC
TRBJ1-6 | TRBV11-2 | TRBD1 | few | CASSSRTRQGENSPLHF | TGTGCCAGCAGTTCGAGAACCAGACAGGGTGAGAATTCACCCCTCCACTTT
TRBJ1-4 | TRBV5-1 | - | - | CASSLGSGRANEKLFF | TGCGCCAGCAGCTTGGGATCGGGAAGGGCGAATGAAAAACTGTTTTTT
TRBJ1-1 | TRBV6-4 | - | - | CASRPERNTEAFF | TGTGCCAGCCGTCCGGAGAGGAACACTGAAGCTTTCTTT
TRBJ1-6 | TRBV7-2 | TRBD1 | few | CASSSGQAFSPLHF | TGTGCCAGCAGCTCAGGACAGGCTTTTTCACCCCTCCACTTT
TRBJ1-1 | TRBV18 | TRBD1 | - | CASSPPVQGSTEAFF | TGTGCCAGCTCACCACCCGTACAGGGGAGCACCGAAGCTTTCTTT
TRBJ2-7 | TRBV12-5 | TRBD2 | - | CASGRSGGRDWQYF | TGTGCTAGTGGTCGTAGCGGGGGCCGCGATTGGCAGTACTTC
TRBJ1-4 | TRBV5-1 | TRBD1 | - | CASSLTGGPTNEKLFF | TGCGCCAGCAGCTTGACAGGGGGACCAACTAATGAAAAACTGTTTTTT
TRBJ2-3 | TRBV10-1 | TRBD2 | - | CASSESRGGGDTQYF | TGCGCCAGCAGTGAGTCCCGCGGGGGGGGTGATACGCAGTATTTT
TRBJ2-5 | TRBV2 | TRBD2 | - | CASRGGTSGETQYF | TGTGCCAGCAGGGGTGGGACTAGCGGAGAGACCCAGTACTTC
TRBJ2-2 | TRBV7-3 | TRBD1 | - | CASSLTLGQGTGELFF | TGTGCCAGCAGCTTAACCCTAGGACAGGGGACCGGGGAGCTGTTTTTT
TRBJ1-2 | TRBV9 | - | - | CASSGSPTGAYTF | TGTGCCAGCAGCGGGAGCCCCACGGGGGCCTACACCTTC
TRBJ2-3 | TRBV7-2 | TRBD2 | - | CASSPVSGGQDTQYF | TGTGCCAGCAGCCCAGTGTCGGGGGGGCAGGATACGCAGTATTTT
TRBJ1-6 | TRBV9 | - | - | CASSVEAGNNSPLHF | TGTGCCAGCAGCGTAGAGGCAGGGAATAATTCACCCCTCCACTTT
TRBJ1-2 | TRBV15 | - | - | CATSIGAANYGYTF | TGTGCCACCAGCATCGGGGCAGCTAACTATGGCTACACCTTC
TRBJ1-2 | TRBV9 | - | - | CASSVRDISDGYTF | TGTGCCAGCAGCGTAAGGGACATCTCCGATGGCTACACCTTC
TRBJ2-5 | TRBV5-8 | TRBD1 | - | CASSLGTRGPQETQYF | TGTGCCAGCAGCTTAGGAACCAGGGGGCCCCAAGAGACCCAGTACTTC
TRBJ2-3 | TRBV7-3 | TRBD1 | - | CASSSRGLYTDTQYF | TGTGCCAGCAGTTCCAGGGGGCTGTACACAGATACGCAGTATTTT
TRBJ1-3 | TRBV7-7 | - | - | CASSLSVGNTIYF | TGTGCTAGCAGCTTAAGTGTGGGGAACACCATATATTTT
TRBJ2-7 | TRBV18 | - | - | CASSGGQTYEQYF | TGTGCCAGCTCAGGAGGACAAACCTACGAGCAGTACTTC
TRBJ2-5 | TRBV5-1 | - | - | CASSTKPGWAETQYF | TGCGCCAGCAGCACTAAACCCGGGTGGGCAGAGACCCAGTACTTC
TRBJ1-4 | TRBV18 | - | - | CASSPGANEKLFF | TGTGCCAGCTCACCTGGAGCGAATGAAAAACTGTTTTTT
TRBJ2-3 | TRBV7-9 | TRBD2 | - | CASSLALQRGDNTQYF | TGTGCCAGCAGCTTAGCGCTACAGCGGGGTGATAATACGCAGTATTTT
TRBJ2-2 | TRBV5-1 | - | - | CASRGGETGELFF | TGCGCCAGCAGAGGGGGTGAGACCGGGGAGCTGTTTTTT
TRBJ2-2 | TRBV7-2 | TRBD2 | - | CASSEGLENTGELFF | TGTGCCAGCAGCGAGGGACTAGAGAACACCGGGGAGCTGTTTTTT
TRBJ1-4 | TRBV6-6 | - | - | CASSYGDTGNEKLFF | TGTGCCAGCAGTTACGGAGACACAGGGAATGAAAAACTGTTTTTT
TRBJ1-5 | TRBV18 | TRBD1 | few | CASSPGTGGNQPQHF | TGTGCCAGCTCACCAGGGACAGGGGGCAATCAGCCCCAGCATTTT
TRBJ1-4 | TRBV7-2 | - | - | CASSFQGPATNEKLFF | TGTGCCAGCAGCTTCCAGGGTCCAGCAACTAATGAAAAACTGTTTTTT
TRBJ2-7 | TRBV11-2 | - | - | CASSLALTLAYEQYF | TGTGCCAGCAGCTTAGCCCTAACACTGGCTTACGAGCAGTACTTC
TRBJ1-6 | TRBV7-9 | TRBD1 | once | CASSLASGTGKFPLHF | TGTGCCAGCAGCTTAGCTTCCGGGACAGGGAAATTCCCCCTCCACTTT
TRBJ1-3 | TRBV5-6 | - | - | CASSKKNNRTPGNTIYF | TGTGCCAGCAGCAAAAAAAACAATCGGACACCCGGAAACACCATATATTTT
TRBJ2-7 | TRBV19 | - | - | CASSIEGRLYEQYF | TGTGCCAGTAGTATAGAAGGACGGCTCTACGAGCAGTACTTC
TRBJ1-1 | TRBV7-8 | TRBD1 | once | CASSFMDRLNTEAFF | TGTGCCAGCAGCTTTATGGACAGGTTGAACACTGAAGCTTTCTTT